This TCR beta chain emerged from a study of early T cells in non-severe SARS-CoV-2 infection. Study background: Unsorted whole blood bulk RNA was sequenced, with unpaired chains. General study findings and limits: Private and CD4 specificities were missed by VDJdb matching, skewed to anti-spike CD8.

In its sample, this clonotype was seen many times. Its antigen is still unknown. The germline V gene encodes CDR1 LGHNA and CDR2 YSLEER. V was trimmed by 0 bases and J by 1 base, leaving 13 bases between them. The CDR3 loop spans 17 amino acids. Unique molecular identifiers were affixed to single, distinct cDNA molecules. TCRdb itself ran the 5' RACE reads through MiXCR, one entry per CDR3 protein. The data show approximately 21,000 distinct CDR3 sequences, about 5.3% seen once. The source is an adult who was a healthcare worker with PCR-confirmed SARS-CoV-2 infection or an uninfected control (not recorded which). The sample consisted of whole blood. This chain links TRBV4-3 with TRBJ1-5, with no clear D. The chain's CDR3 is CASSQERVRKSNQPQHF. The CDR3 coding sequence is TGCGCCAGCAGCCAAGAACGGGTAAGGAAAAGCAATCAGCCCCAGCATTTT.